In its sample, the clone carrying this TCR beta chain was seen many times. This sample was taken from a study of spatial heterogeneity in lung cancer. Turning to the study itself: Raw sequencing reads included, on average, more than ten appearances of each unique TCR and UMI combination.

MiXCR, run by TCRdb on the 5' RACE reads, gives a single entry per CDR3 protein. The sample shows roughly 30,000 distinct CDR3 sequences, roughly a tenth of them seen only once. Stated time point: blood at routine non-recurrence follow-up after resection. This receptor was identified in a female donor with early-stage non-small cell lung cancer. Here the sequenced sample was PBMCs, taken at follow-up.

The CDR3 reads CSVPGRKTSGYTF. CDR3 bases: TGCAGCGTCCCGGGACGGAAAACTAGTGGCTACACCTTC. The chain combines TRBV29-1 with TRBJ1-2; possibly TRBD1 for D (5 bases). Between the trimmed V and J ends, which lost 6 bases and 7 bases, there was a span of 18 bases. This CDR3 has 13 amino acids. CDR1 SQVTM and CDR2 ANQGSEA come from the germline V gene.